This T cell receptor (beta chain) derives from a study of blood T cell repertoires in COVID-19. Whole-study context: COVID-19 samples collected from the United States, Italy and Spain covered acute and convalescent phases.

Donors in Cohort 3 counted as recovered after two negative PCRs, clearance, or symptom resolution. Germline V gene lookup returns CDR1 KGHSH and CDR2 LQKENI. The length of the CDR3 is 13 residues. Trimming pared 3 bases from V and 9 bases from J, leaving 12 bases between. Per the authors' pipeline: Reference gene primer amplification gave estimated nucleated cell counts. Generated by immunoSEQ multiplex PCR, the TCRdb table keeps only in-frame clones and is missing some. V, J and clone size were drawn from that table, and D and trimming were deduced from the DNA. This repertoire shows approximately 170,000 clones, 84% found once; its top ten account for approximately 7.7%.

This clonotype originated in a woman aged 45 to 65 who had recovered from COVID-19. The specimen sequenced was PBMCs or T cells enriched from blood (not recorded which). The J gene is TRBJ2-1, the V gene TRBV18; perhaps TRBD1 as D (5 bases). In nucleotides, the CDR3 is TGTGCCAGCTCACCGGCAGGGTTAGGTGAGCAGTTCTTC. This translates into CASSPAGLGEQFF.